This T cell receptor (beta chain) appears in the sequencing data of a study of cytomegalovirus exposure and HLA in healthy donors. Study as a whole: Researchers previously reported finding more than 100 million unique TCR beta sequences from 150 million to 200 million T cells.

Researchers ran the PCR with 60 Vbeta and 13 Jbeta primers. Sequencing was performed with immunoSEQ multiplex PCR; in TCRdb, only in-frame clones are kept and a portion is missing. The table lists about 150,000 clones, roughly 80% of them singletons. This CDR3 region has 11 residues. The V gene lost 5 bases and the J gene lost 6 bases, with 8 bases spanning the gap. The germline V gene has CDR1 SEHNR and CDR2 FQNEAQ (reference sequence). Study findings and constraints: Later analysis indicated greater clonal expansion among HLA-associated TCR beta chains than among equally common other chains. Earlier results showed most TCR beta V segments being productive about 87% or about 30% of the time.

Comments on this clone: No antigen is known for it.

The sequencing sample was made of PBMCs. This sequence joins TRBV7-9 and TRBJ2-7; D is ambiguous. The TCR originated in a woman aged 40 to 50 in good health and CMV-seronegative. In DNA, the CDR3 is TGTGCCAGCAGCCACGCAGGCGAGCAGTACTTC. It specifies CASSHAGEQYF.